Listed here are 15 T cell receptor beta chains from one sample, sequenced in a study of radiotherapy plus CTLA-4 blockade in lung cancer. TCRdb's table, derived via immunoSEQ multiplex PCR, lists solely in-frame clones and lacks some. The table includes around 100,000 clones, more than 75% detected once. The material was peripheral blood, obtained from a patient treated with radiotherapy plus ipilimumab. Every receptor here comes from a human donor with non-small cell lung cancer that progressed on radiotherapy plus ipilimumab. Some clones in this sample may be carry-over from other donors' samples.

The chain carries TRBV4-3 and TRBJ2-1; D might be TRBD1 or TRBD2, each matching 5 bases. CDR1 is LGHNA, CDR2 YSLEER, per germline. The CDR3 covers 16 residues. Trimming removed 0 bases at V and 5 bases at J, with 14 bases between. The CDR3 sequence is CASSQDPRGRNNEQFF. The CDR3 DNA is TGCGCCAGCAGCCAAGACCCTAGGGGACGGAACAATGAGCAGTTCTTC.

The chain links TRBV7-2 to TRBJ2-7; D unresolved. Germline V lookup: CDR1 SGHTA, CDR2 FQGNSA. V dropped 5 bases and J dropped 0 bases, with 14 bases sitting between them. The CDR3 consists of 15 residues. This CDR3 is CASSLKVLSSYEQYF. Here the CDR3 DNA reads TGTGCCAGCAGCCTCAAGGTCCTCAGCTCCTACGAGCAGTACTTC. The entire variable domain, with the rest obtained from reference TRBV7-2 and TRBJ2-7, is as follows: GAGVSQSPSNKVTEKGKDVELRCDPISGHTALYWYRQSLGQGLEFLIYFQGNSAPDKSGLPSDRFSAERTGGSVSTLTIQRTQQEDSAVYLCASSLKVLSSYEQYFGPGTRLTVT.

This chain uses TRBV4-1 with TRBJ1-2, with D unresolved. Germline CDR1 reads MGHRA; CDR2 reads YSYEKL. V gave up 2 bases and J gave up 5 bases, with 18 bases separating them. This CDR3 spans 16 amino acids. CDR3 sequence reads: CASSQPSQSQPYGYTF. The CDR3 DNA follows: TGCGCCAGCAGCCAACCTTCTCAGTCCCAACCATATGGCTACACCTTC.

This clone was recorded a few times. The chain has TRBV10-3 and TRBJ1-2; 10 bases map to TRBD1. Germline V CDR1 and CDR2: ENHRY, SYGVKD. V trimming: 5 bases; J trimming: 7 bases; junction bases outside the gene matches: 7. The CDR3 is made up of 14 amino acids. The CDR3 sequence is CAISLDRGFGGYTF. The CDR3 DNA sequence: TGTGCCATCAGTTTGGACAGGGGGTTCGGTGGCTACACCTTC.

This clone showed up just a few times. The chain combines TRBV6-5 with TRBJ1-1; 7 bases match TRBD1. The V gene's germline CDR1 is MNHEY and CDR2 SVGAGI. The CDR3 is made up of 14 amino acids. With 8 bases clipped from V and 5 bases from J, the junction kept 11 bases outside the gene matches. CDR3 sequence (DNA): TGTGCCAGCCCCCCACAGGGGAACTTTACTGAAGCTTTCTTT. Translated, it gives CASPPQGNFTEAFF.

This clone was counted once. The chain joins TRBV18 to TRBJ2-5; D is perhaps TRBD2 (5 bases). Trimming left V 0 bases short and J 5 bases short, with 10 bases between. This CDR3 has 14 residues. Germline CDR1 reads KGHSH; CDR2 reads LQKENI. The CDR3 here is CASSPPGIAETQYF. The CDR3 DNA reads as TGTGCCAGCTCACCACCGGGTATAGCGGAGACCCAGTACTTC.

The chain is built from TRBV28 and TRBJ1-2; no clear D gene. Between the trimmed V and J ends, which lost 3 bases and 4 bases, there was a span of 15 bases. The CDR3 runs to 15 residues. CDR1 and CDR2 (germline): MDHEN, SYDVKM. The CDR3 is CASSFGWRRGYGYTF. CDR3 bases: TGTGCCAGCAGTTTCGGGTGGCGACGGGGCTATGGCTACACCTTC.

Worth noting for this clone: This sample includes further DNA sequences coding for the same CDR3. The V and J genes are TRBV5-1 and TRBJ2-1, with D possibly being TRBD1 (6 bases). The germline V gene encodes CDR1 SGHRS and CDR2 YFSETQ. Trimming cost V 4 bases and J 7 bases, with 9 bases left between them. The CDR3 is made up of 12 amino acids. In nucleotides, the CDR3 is TGCGCCAGCAGCCTACAGGGAAATGAGCAGTTCTTC. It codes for CASSLQGNEQFF.

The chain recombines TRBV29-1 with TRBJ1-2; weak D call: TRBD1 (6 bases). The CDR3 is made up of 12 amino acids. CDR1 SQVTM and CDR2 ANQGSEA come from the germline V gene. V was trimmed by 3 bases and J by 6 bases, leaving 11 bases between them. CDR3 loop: CSVDRGQNGYTF. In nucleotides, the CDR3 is TGCAGCGTTGATCGCGGACAGAATGGCTACACCTTC. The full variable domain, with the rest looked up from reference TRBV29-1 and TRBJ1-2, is SAVISQKPSRDICQRGTSLTIQCQVDSQVTMMFWYRQQPGQSLTLIATANQGSEATYESGFVIDKFPISRPNLTFSTLTVSNMSPEDSSIYLCSVDRGQNGYTFGSGTRLTVV.

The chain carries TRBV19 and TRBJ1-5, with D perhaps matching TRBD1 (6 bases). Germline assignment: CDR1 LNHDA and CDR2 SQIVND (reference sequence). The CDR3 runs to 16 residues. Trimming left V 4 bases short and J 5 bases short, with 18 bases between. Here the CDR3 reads CASSTKGGGTYQPQHF. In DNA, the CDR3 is TGTGCCAGTAGTACAAAAGGGGGTGGGACATATCAGCCCCAGCATTTT.

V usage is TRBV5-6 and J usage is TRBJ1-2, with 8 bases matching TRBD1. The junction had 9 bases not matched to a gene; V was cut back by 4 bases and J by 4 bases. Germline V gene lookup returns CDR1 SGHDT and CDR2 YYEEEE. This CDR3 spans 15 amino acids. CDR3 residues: CASSQGDRTIYGYTF. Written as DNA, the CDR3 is TGTGCCAGCAGCCAGGGGGACAGGACCATCTATGGCTACACCTTC.

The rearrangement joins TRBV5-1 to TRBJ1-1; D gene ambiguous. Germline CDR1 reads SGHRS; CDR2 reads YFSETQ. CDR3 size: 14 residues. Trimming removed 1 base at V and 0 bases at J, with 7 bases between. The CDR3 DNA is TGCGCCAGCAGCTTGAAGGAGATGAACACTGAAGCTTTCTTT. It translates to CASSLKEMNTEAFF. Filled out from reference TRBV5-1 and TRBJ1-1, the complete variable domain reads KAGVTQTPRYLIKTRGQQVTLSCSPISGHRSVSWYQQTPGQGLQFLFEYFSETQRNKGNFPGRFSGRQFSNSRSEMNVSTLELGDSALYLCASSLKEMNTEAFFGQGTRLTVV.

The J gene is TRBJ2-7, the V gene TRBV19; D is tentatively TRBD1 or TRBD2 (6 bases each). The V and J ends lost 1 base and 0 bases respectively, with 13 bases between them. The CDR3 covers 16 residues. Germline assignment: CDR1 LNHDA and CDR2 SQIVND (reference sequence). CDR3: CASSIGQQGGSYEQYF. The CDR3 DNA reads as TGTGCCAGTAGTATAGGTCAACAGGGAGGCTCCTACGAGCAGTACTTC.

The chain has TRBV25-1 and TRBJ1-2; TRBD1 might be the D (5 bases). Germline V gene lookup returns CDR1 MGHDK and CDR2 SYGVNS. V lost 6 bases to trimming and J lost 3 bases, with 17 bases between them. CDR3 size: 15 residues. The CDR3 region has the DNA TGTGCCAGCAGCCTCTCTGGGGCGGACTACTATGGCTACACCTTC. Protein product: CASSLSGADYYGYTF.

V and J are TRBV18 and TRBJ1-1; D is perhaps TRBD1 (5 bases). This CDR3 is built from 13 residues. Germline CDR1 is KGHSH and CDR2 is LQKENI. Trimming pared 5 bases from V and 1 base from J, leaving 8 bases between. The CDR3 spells CASSGDSNTEAFF. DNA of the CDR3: TGTGCCAGCTCAGGGGACTCGAACACTGAAGCTTTCTTT.